The entry below gives a single T cell receptor (beta chain) sequence along with its context. The sample is drawn from a study of T cells expressing NK-cell markers. TCRdb reprocessed the 5' RACE reads, with one entry per CDR3 protein and no DNA. Its table records under 600,000 distinct CDR3 sequences. The CDR3 has 14 residues. The germline V gene encodes CDR1 MNHEY and CDR2 SVGAGI. The rearrangement joins TRBV6-5 to TRBJ2-2; as DNA is missing, the TRBD2 call by TCRdb cannot be tested. Sequencing was performed on blood T cells: a sorted CD56 or NKG2C T cell subset, CD4+ or CD8+ T cells, or bulk PBMC T cells (not recorded which). The source of this sequence is a woman between 45 and 65 years old in good health. The CDR3 region is CASGVAQTIGELFF.